Listed below are T cell receptor beta chains from one sample, sequenced in a study of control samples from healthy donors and cancer patients. The assay was immunoSEQ multiplex PCR, and TCRdb's table has in-frame clones only and misses some. The table includes about 40,000 clones, 92% detected once. The specimen was blood. These receptors were collected from a woman between 50 and 59 years old in good health. Both conserved end residues are part of each CDR3. D genes are given only for firm matches. A row's size may be missing; if present it is once, few, many or a size class.

V gene	CDR3 length	J gene	clone size	D gene	CDR3 protein	CDR3 DNA
TRBV9	15	TRBJ1-6	once	-	CASSVDLGPSSPLHF	TGTGCCAGCAGCGTAGATTTAGGGCCCTCATCACCCCTCCACTTT
TRBV3-1/TRBV3-2	19	TRBJ1-3	-	TRBD1	CASSHRVASGQGGGNTIYF	TGTGCCAGCAGCCACCGCGTAGCTTCGGGACAGGGGGGCGGAAACACCATATATTTT
TRBV2	14	TRBJ2-5	-	-	CASKKGATQETQYF	TGTGCCAGCAAGAAGGGAGCTACCCAAGAGACCCAGTACTTC
TRBV14	14	TRBJ2-3	-	TRBD2	CASSRGGAGDTQYF	TGTGCCAGCAGCCGCGGGGGGGCGGGAGATACGCAGTATTTT
TRBV19	14	TRBJ1-5	-	TRBD1	CASTVTGLDQPQHF	TGTGCCAGTACCGTGACAGGGCTCGATCAGCCCCAGCATTTT
TRBV28	15	TRBJ1-1	few	TRBD1	CASSSPGTGGTEAFF	TGTGCCAGCAGTTCCCCCGGGACAGGGGGCACTGAAGCTTTCTTT
TRBV6-2/TRBV6-3	14	TRBJ1-5	-	-	CASSYLGLNQPQHF	TGTGCCAGCAGTTACTTGGGACTAAATCAGCCCCAGCATTTT
TRBV27	17	TRBJ1-1	-	-	CASSLKGGQPLNTEAFF	TGTGCCAGCAGTTTAAAGGGCGGACAGCCATTGAACACTGAAGCTTTCTTT
TRBV11-1	16	TRBJ2-1	-	-	CASSLELGQFYNEQFF	TGTGCCAGCAGCTTAGAGTTAGGACAGTTCTACAATGAGCAGTTCTTC
TRBV7-2	16	TRBJ1-2	once	TRBD1	CASSTGQGVIPGGYTF	TGTGCCAGCAGTACGGGACAGGGAGTCATCCCGGGTGGCTACACCTTC
TRBV12-3/TRBV12-4	13	TRBJ1-2	-	TRBD1	CASSWTGIYGYTF	TGTGCCAGCAGTTGGACAGGAATCTATGGCTACACCTTC
TRBV24-1	17	TRBJ2-5	-	-	CATSDFGRPAGGETQYF	TGTGCCACCAGTGATTTCGGGAGACCGGCAGGCGGAGAGACCCAGTACTTC
TRBV6-5	13	TRBJ1-1	-	-	CASSYAPDGEAFF	TGTGCCAGCAGTTACGCCCCGGACGGTGAAGCTTTCTTT
TRBV19	16	TRBJ2-1	-	-	CASSGRDDPANSEQFF	TGTGCCAGTAGTGGAAGGGATGACCCGGCCAATAGTGAGCAGTTCTTC
TRBV14	15	TRBJ1-1	-	-	CASSQENFGYTEAFF	TGTGCCAGCAGCCAAGAAAACTTCGGTTACACTGAAGCTTTCTTT
TRBV7-2	15	TRBJ1-2	-	-	CASSLDIGGSYGYTF	TGTGCCAGCAGCTTAGATATAGGGGGAAGCTATGGCTACACCTTC
TRBV6-4	14	TRBJ1-1	-	TRBD1	CASSDTDRANEAFF	TGTGCCAGCAGTGACACCGACAGGGCTAACGAAGCTTTCTTT
TRBV10-3	14	TRBJ2-3	-	TRBD2	CAISPSGGPDTQYF	TGTGCCATCAGCCCTAGCGGGGGGCCAGATACGCAGTATTTT
TRBV12-3/TRBV12-4	13	TRBJ1-1	-	-	CASSQRIFAEAFF	TGTGCCAGCAGCCAGCGAATTTTCGCTGAAGCTTTCTTT
TRBV9	17	TRBJ2-3	-	-	CARSEGGRLGRGGTQYF	TGTGCCCGCAGCGAAGGGGGGAGGCTAGGGCGCGGGGGTACGCAGTATTTT